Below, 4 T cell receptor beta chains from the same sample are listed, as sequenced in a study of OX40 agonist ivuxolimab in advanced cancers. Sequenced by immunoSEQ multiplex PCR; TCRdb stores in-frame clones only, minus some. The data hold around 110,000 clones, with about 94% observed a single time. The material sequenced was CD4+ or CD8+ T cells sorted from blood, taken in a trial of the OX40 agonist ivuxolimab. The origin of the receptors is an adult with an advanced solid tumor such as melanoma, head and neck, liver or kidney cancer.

The CDR3 DNA reads as TGTGCTAGTGGTTCCTCCTTAAGCGGGGGGGCCCTAGGGGAGCAGTTCTTC. It codes for CASGSSLSGGALGEQFF. The V and J genes are TRBV12-5 and TRBJ2-1, with 10 bases that match TRBD2. The CDR3 covers 17 residues. J was trimmed by 10 bases and V by 4 bases; bases with no gene match: 16. Germline assignment: CDR1 LGHNT and CDR2 FRNRAP.

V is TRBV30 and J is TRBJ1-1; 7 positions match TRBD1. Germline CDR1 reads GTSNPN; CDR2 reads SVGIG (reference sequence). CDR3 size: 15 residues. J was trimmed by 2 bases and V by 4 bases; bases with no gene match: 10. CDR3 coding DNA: TGTGCCTGGACCCAGGGGGGCAGGCCAAACACTGAAGCTTTCTTT. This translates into CAWTQGGRPNTEAFF.

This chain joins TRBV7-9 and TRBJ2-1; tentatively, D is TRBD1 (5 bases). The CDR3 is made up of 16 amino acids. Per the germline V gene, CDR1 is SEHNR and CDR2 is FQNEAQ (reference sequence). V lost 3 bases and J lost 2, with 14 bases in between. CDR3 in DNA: TGTGCCAGCAGCTTGGGTACAGGTGGACCCTACAATGAGCAGTTCTTC. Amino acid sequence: CASSLGTGGPYNEQFF.

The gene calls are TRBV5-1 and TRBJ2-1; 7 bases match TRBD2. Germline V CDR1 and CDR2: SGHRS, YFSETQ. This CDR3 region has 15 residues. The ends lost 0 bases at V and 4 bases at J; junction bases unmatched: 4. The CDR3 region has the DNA TGCGCCAGCAGCTTGGTTAGGGAGGGATACAATGAGCAGTTCTTC. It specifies CASSLVREGYNEQFF.